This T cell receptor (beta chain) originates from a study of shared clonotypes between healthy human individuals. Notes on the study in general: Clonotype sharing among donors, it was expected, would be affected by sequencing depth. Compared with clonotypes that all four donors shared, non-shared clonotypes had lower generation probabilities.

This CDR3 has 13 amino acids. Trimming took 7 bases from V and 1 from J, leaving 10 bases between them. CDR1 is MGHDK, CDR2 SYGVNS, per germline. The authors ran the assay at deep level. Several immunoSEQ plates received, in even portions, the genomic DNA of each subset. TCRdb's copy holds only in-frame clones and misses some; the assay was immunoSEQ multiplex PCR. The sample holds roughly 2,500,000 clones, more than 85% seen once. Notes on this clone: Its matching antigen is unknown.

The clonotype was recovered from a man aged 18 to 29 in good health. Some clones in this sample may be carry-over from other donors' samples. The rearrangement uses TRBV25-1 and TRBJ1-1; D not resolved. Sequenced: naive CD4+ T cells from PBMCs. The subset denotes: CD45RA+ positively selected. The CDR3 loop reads CASISKANTEAFF. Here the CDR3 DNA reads TGTGCCAGCATCTCAAAGGCGAACACTGAAGCTTTCTTT. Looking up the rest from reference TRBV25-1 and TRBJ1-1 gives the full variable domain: EADIYQTPRYLVIGTGKKITLECSQTMGHDKMYWYQQDPGMELHLIHYSYGVNSTEKGDLSSESTVSRIRTEHFPLTLESARPSHTSQYLCASISKANTEAFFGQGTRLTVV.